The 2 T cell receptor beta chains below were found in one sample sequenced in a study of blood T cell repertoires in COVID-19. Here immunoSEQ multiplex PCR was the method, and the copy in TCRdb shows in-frame clones only, minus some. The sample has roughly 180,000 clones, 80% to 90% seen once. The sample was peripheral blood. These receptors were obtained from a man in his 70s with active or convalescent COVID-19.

Note on this clone: The junction shows a germline mismatch at one end, possibly a read error. The gene calls are TRBV6-5 and TRBJ1-1; D gene unclear. Germline V CDR1 and CDR2: MNHEY, SVGAGI. The CDR3 has 13 amino acids. In DNA, the CDR3 is TGTGCCAGCAGTTACTCGACCCGGGAACATCCTCTCTTT. This gives the protein CASSYSTREHPLF.

The rearrangement uses TRBV29-1 and TRBJ1-2, with a possible D match to TRBD1 (6 bases). This CDR3 contains 13 residues. The V end lost 1 base, the J end lost 7 bases, and 13 bases lay between the germline ends. Germline V lookup: CDR1 SQVTM, CDR2 ANQGSEA. The CDR3 is CSVEAIGGSGYTF. The CDR3 coding sequence is TGCAGCGTTGAAGCGATAGGGGGATCTGGCTACACCTTC.